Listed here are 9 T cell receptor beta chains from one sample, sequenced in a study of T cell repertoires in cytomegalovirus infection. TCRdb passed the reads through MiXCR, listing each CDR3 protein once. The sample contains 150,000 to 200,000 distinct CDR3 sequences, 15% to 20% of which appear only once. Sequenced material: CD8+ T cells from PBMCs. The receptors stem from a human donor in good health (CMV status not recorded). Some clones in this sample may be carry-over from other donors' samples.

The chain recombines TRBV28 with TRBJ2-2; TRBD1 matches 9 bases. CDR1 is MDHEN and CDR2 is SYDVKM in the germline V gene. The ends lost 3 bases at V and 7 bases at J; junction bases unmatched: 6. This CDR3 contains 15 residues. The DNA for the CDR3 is TGTGCCAGCAGTTTTGGGACAGGGCTGATCGGGGAGCTGTTTTTT. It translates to CASSFGTGLIGELFF.

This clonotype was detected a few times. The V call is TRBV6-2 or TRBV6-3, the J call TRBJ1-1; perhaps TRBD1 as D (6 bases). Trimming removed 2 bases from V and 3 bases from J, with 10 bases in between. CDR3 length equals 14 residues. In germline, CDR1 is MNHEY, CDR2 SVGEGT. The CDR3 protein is CASSYGYRDTEAFF. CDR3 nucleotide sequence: TGTGCCAGCAGTTACGGGTACAGGGACACTGAAGCTTTCTTT.

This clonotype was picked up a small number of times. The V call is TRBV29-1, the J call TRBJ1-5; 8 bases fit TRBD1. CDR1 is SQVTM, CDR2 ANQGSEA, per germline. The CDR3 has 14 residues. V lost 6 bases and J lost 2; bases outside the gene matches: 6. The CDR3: CSVAQGGGNQPQHF. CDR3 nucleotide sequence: TGCAGCGTAGCACAGGGGGGCGGCAATCAGCCCCAGCATTTT.

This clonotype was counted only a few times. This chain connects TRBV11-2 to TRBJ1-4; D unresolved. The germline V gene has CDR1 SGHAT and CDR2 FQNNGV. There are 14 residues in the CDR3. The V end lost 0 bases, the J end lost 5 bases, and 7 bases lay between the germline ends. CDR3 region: CASSLEVENEKLFF. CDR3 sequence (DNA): TGTGCCAGCAGCTTAGAGGTCGAAAATGAAAAACTGTTTTTT.

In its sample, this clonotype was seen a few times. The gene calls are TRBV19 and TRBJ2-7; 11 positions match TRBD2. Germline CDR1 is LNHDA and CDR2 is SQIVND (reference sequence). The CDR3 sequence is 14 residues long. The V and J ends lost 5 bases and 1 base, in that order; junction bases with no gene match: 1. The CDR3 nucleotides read TGTGCCAGTAGTCGACTAGCGGGGTCCTACGAGCAGTACTTC. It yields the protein CASSRLAGSYEQYF.

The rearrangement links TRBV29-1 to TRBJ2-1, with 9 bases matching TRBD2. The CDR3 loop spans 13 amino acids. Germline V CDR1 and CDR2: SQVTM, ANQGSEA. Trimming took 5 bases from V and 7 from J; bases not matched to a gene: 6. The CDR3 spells CSVTGTSRNEQFF. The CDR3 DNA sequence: TGCAGCGTTACCGGGACTAGCCGTAATGAGCAGTTCTTC.

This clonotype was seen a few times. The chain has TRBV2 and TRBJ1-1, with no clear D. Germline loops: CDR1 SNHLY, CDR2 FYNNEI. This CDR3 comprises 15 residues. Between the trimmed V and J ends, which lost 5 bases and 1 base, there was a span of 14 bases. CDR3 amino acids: CASSPREVPNTEAFF. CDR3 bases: TGTGCCAGCAGTCCAAGGGAGGTTCCGAACACTGAAGCTTTCTTT.

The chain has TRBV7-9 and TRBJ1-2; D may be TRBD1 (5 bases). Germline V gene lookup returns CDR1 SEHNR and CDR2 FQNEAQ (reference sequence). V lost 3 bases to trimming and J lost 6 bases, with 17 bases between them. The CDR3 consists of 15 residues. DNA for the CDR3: TGTGCCAGCAGCTTCTTTTTGGGGACCGAGCATGGCTACACCTTC. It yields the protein CASSFFLGTEHGYTF.

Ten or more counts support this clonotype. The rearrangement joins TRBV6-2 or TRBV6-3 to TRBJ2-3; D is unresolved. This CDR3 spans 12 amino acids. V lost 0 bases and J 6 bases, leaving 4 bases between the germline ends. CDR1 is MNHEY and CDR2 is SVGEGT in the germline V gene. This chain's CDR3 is CASSYSWDTQYF. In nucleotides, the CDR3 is TGTGCCAGCAGTTACTCCTGGGATACGCAGTATTTT.